The 28 T cell receptor beta chains below were found in one sample sequenced in a study of cytomegalovirus exposure and HLA in healthy donors. PCR used 60 Vbeta primers and 13 Jbeta primers. Only in-frame clones appear in the TCRdb table, and some are missing; sequencing was by immunoSEQ multiplex PCR. The sample lists some 85,000 clones; roughly 80% were seen once. The material sequenced was PBMCs. The receptors derive from a man between 18 and 35 years old in good health and CMV-seronegative.

The chain combines TRBV6-6 with TRBJ2-1, with a tentative D call TRBD2 (6 bases). The CDR3 is made up of 16 amino acids. V lost 2 bases and J 5 bases, leaving 16 bases between the germline ends. Germline CDR1 is MNHNY and CDR2 is SVGAGI (reference sequence). The CDR3 coding sequence is TGTGCCAGCAGTTACGGGGCCGGGGCTAGCGACAATGAGCAGTTCTTC. This translates into CASSYGAGASDNEQFF.

The chain joins TRBV10-3 to TRBJ1-1; D is unresolved. The CDR3 is made up of 12 amino acids. The V and J ends lost 10 bases and 4 bases respectively, with 13 bases between them. Germline CDR1 reads ENHRY; CDR2 reads SYGVKD. CDR3 region: CATARVGTEAFF. The CDR3 DNA is TGTGCCACAGCGCGGGTGGGCACTGAAGCTTTCTTT.

This clone has only a few counts. The rearrangement links TRBV29-1 to TRBJ1-4; a weak D match, TRBD1 (6 bases). Per the germline V gene, CDR1 is SQVTM and CDR2 is ANQGSEA. The ends were cut back, 6 bases at V and 5 bases at J, with 13 bases in the middle. The CDR3 has 13 residues. CDR3 sequence (DNA): TGCAGCGTAAGGGGGTTACCAAATGAAAAACTGTTTTTT. Its protein product is CSVRGLPNEKLFF.

The rearrangement uses TRBV5-1 and TRBJ1-2, with TRBD1 matching over 8 bases. This CDR3 contains 15 residues. Looked up from germline, CDR1 is SGHRS and CDR2 is YFSETQ. Unmatched junction bases numbered 7, after V lost 0 bases and J lost 6 bases. The CDR3 DNA follows: TGCGCCAGCAGCTTGGTCGGCAGGGGGCTCAATGGCTACACCTTC. As protein: CASSLVGRGLNGYTF.

The gene calls are TRBV7-9 and TRBJ2-3; D gene uncertain. The V end was cut by 3 bases, the J end by 5 bases, with 3 bases between. Per the germline V gene, CDR1 is SEHNR and CDR2 is FQNEAQ (reference sequence). The CDR3 is 11 amino acids. The CDR3 region is CASSFQDTQYF. For the CDR3, the DNA is TGTGCCAGCAGCTTCCAAGATACGCAGTATTTT.

The J gene is TRBJ1-6, the V gene TRBV7-2; unclear D gene. V was clipped by 1 base and J by 0 bases, with 7 bases between them. The germline CDR1 and CDR2 sequences are SGHTA and FQGNSA. This CDR3 comprises 16 residues. The DNA for the CDR3 is TGTGCCAGCAGCTTAGGGAGGAGCTCCTATAATTCACCCCTCCACTTT. Its protein product is CASSLGRSSYNSPLHF.

The DNA of the CDR3 is TGCAGCGTTGGGGAGGGCCCCTACGAGCAGTACTTC. Its protein is CSVGEGPYEQYF. This chain uses TRBV29-1 with TRBJ2-7; TRBD2 matches 7 bases. CDR3 length: 12 amino acids. The ends lost 4 bases at V and 2 bases at J; junction bases unmatched: 2. Germline V gene sequence: CDR1 SQVTM, CDR2 ANQGSEA.

The CDR3 reads CASSGSGNSYNEQFF. CDR3 nucleotides: TGTGCCAGCAGCGGTAGCGGGAACTCCTACAATGAGCAGTTCTTC. V gene TRBV6-4 combines with J gene TRBJ2-1, with 8 bases matching TRBD2. Germline V lookup: CDR1 MRHNA, CDR2 SNTAGT. V was pared by 6 bases and J by 0 bases, with 4 bases of the junction left unmatched. CDR3 length: 15 amino acids.

The V gene is TRBV5-1, the J gene TRBJ1-1; tentative D call: TRBD1 (5 bases). Germline CDR1 and CDR2: SGHRS and YFSETQ. Deletions cut 1 base from V and 3 bases from J, with 16 bases between. The CDR3 consists of 16 residues. CDR3 in DNA: TGCGCCAGCAGCTTGATTCGTCAGGGCGATTACACTGAAGCTTTCTTT. This translates into CASSLIRQGDYTEAFF.

Concerning this clone: An end of the junction does not agree with germline; a read error may underlie this. This rearrangement joins TRBV7-9 to TRBJ1-1; D might be TRBD1 (6 bases). The CDR3 is 12 residues long. Germline V lookup: CDR1 SEHNR, CDR2 FQNEAQ (reference sequence). Here the CDR3 DNA reads TGTTCCAGCAGCCAAGGGGGCACTGAAGCTTTCTTT. Protein: CSSSQGGTEAFF.

The chain carries TRBV27 and TRBJ2-7; D may be TRBD2 (6 bases). The V end lost 0 bases, the J end lost 5 bases, and 17 bases lay between the germline ends. There are 16 residues in the CDR3. CDR1 is MNHEY, CDR2 SMNVEV, per germline (reference sequence). The CDR3 DNA follows: TGTGCCAGCAGTTTATCGGAGGGTTACGGGATTAACGAGCAGTACTTC. As protein: CASSLSEGYGINEQYF.

The rearrangement links TRBV6-6 to TRBJ2-7; 7 nucleotides agree with TRBD2. This CDR3 region has 14 residues. Germline CDR1 is MNHNY and CDR2 is SVGAGI (reference sequence). V lost 6 bases and J lost 2; bases outside the gene matches: 7. The CDR3 reads CASSLSGKAYEQYF. DNA of the CDR3: TGTGCCAGCAGCCTGAGCGGGAAGGCCTACGAGCAGTACTTC.

This chain uses TRBV10-1 with TRBJ2-7; TRBD1 is a possible D gene (6 bases). This CDR3 contains 13 residues. Germline CDR1 reads WNHNN; CDR2 reads SYGVQD (reference sequence). V was pared by 2 bases and J by 6 bases, with 11 bases between. CDR3: CASSENQGFEQYF. CDR3 nucleotide sequence: TGCGCCAGCAGTGAGAACCAGGGGTTCGAGCAGTACTTC.

This chain uses TRBV5-1 with TRBJ2-5, with TRBD1 matching 10 bases. The CDR3 runs to 16 residues. V trimming: 5 bases; J trimming: 5 bases; junction bases outside the gene matches: 12. Germline CDR1 reads SGHRS; CDR2 reads YFSETQ. CDR3 bases: TGCGCCAGCAGTGAGGAAGGGACAGGGGACTGGGAGACCCAGTACTTC. Translation gives CASSEEGTGDWETQYF.

V and J are TRBV28 and TRBJ2-7, with a weak D call TRBD1 (6 bases). Trimming left V 3 bases short and J 10 bases short, with 16 bases between. Germline loops: CDR1 MDHEN, CDR2 SYDVKM. The CDR3 contains 13 residues. The CDR3 nucleotides are TGTGCCAGCAGTTTGGGAAGCTCGGGACAACAGTACTTC. Translating it yields CASSLGSSGQQYF.

The chain joins TRBV5-1 to TRBJ2-7; 7 bases line up with TRBD1. The CDR3 covers 14 residues. Unmatched junction bases numbered 8, after V lost 5 bases and J lost 3 bases. Germline CDR1 and CDR2: SGHRS and YFSETQ. The CDR3 is CASSLTGIHYEQYF. CDR3 DNA sequence: TGCGCCAGCAGTTTGACAGGGATCCACTACGAGCAGTACTTC.

This chain links TRBV6-1 with TRBJ1-2, with TRBD1 as a possible D gene (6 bases). CDR1 and CDR2 (germline): MNHNS, SASEGT. The CDR3 is made up of 13 amino acids. The ends were cut back, 4 bases at V and 4 bases at J, with 10 bases in the middle. The CDR3, as DNA: TGTGCCAGCAGTGTCGGGACACTCTATGGCTACACCTTC. Its translation: CASSVGTLYGYTF.

The V gene is TRBV10-3, the J gene TRBJ1-5; D unclear. V lost 0 bases to trimming and J lost 2 bases, with 11 bases between them. The CDR3 runs to 16 residues. Germline CDR1 reads ENHRY; CDR2 reads SYGVKD. The CDR3 DNA reads as TGTGCCATCAGTGAGTCGCGACTAGGCGGCAATCAGCCCCAGCATTTT. Translating it yields CAISESRLGGNQPQHF.

Notes on this clone: Other DNA sequences in this sample translate to the same CDR3. The chain is built from TRBV29-1 and TRBJ2-4; D might be TRBD2 (6 bases). The CDR3 has 13 amino acids. Germline V CDR1 and CDR2: SQVTM, ANQGSEA. Trimming shortened V by 3 bases and J by 0 bases, and 6 bases separated the two germline ends. This CDR3 is CSVEGGAKNIQYF. The CDR3 coding sequence is TGCAGCGTTGAGGGGGGAGCCAAAAACATTCAGTACTTC.

J is TRBJ2-5 and V is TRBV5-1; 7 nucleotides match TRBD1. The V and J ends lost 7 bases and 4 bases, in that order; junction bases with no gene match: 10. The CDR3 runs 14 residues. Germline CDR1 reads SGHRS; CDR2 reads YFSETQ. CDR3 residues: CASGTAGGVETQYF. CDR3 nucleotide sequence: TGCGCCAGCGGGACAGCAGGGGGAGTAGAGACCCAGTACTTC.

This chain connects TRBV7-6 to TRBJ1-1, with 7 bases identical to TRBD1. The trim removed 1 base at V and 7 bases at J, leaving 6 bases unmatched. CDR3 length: 14 residues. Germline CDR1 reads SGHVS; CDR2 reads FNYEAQ. The CDR3 loop reads CASSLGQGKDEAFF. The CDR3 DNA sequence: TGTGCCAGCAGCTTAGGACAGGGTAAAGATGAAGCTTTCTTT.

The chain links TRBV28 to TRBJ1-5; 8 bases map to TRBD1. This CDR3 comprises 13 residues. J lost 7 bases, V lost 5 bases, and 4 bases had no gene match. CDR1 MDHEN and CDR2 SYDVKM come from the germline V gene. The DNA of the CDR3 is TGTGCCAGCAGTGACAGGGGCGGGCAGCCCCAGCATTTT. Translated, it gives CASSDRGGQPQHF. The entire variable domain, with the rest obtained from reference TRBV28 and TRBJ1-5, is as follows: DVKVTQSSRYLVKRTGEKVFLECVQDMDHENMFWYRQDPGLGLRLIYFSYDVKMKEKGDIPEGYSVSREKKERFSLILESASTNQTSMYLCASSDRGGQPQHFGDGTRLSIL.

This rearrangement joins TRBV6-6 to TRBJ1-5; maybe TRBD1 (6 bases). CDR1 MNHNY and CDR2 SVGAGI come from the germline V gene (reference sequence). The CDR3 runs to 16 residues. V was pared by 5 bases and J by 0 bases, with 14 bases between. The CDR3 region is CASSSRGGDSNQPQHF. The CDR3 DNA is TGTGCCAGCAGTAGCCGAGGGGGAGATAGCAATCAGCCCCAGCATTTT.

The CDR3 bases are TGTGCCAGCCGGGAAGACAGGGAGTCCGGGGCCAACGTCCTGACTTTC. Its translation: CASREDRESGANVLTF. The chain joins TRBV21-1 to TRBJ2-6; the table's D call, TRBD1, was not checked against the DNA. TRBV21-1 is classified as a pseudogene. The CDR3 is 16 amino acids.

This rearrangement joins TRBV7-2 to TRBJ2-2; 11 bases line up with TRBD2. This CDR3 has 17 residues. The V segment lost 5 bases and the J segment 0 bases; nucleotides outside the gene matches: 5. From germline, CDR1 is SGHTA and CDR2 FQGNSA. CDR3 region: CASSVGTSGTNTGELFF. The CDR3 DNA reads TGTGCCAGCAGCGTCGGGACTAGCGGTACGAACACCGGGGAGCTGTTTTTT.

This clone was seen a few times. The chain is built from TRBV18 and TRBJ2-2; the D gene is possibly TRBD2 (6 bases). Trimming removed 2 bases at V and 5 bases at J, with 12 bases between. In germline, CDR1 is KGHSH, CDR2 LQKENI. The CDR3 is 15 amino acids. The CDR3 is CASSPGTSRTGELFF. The CDR3 region has the DNA TGTGCCAGCTCACCAGGAACTAGCAGGACCGGGGAGCTGTTTTTT.

This chain joins TRBV27 and TRBJ2-7, with 13 bases aligning to TRBD2. V gave up 4 bases and J gave up 6 bases; unmatched junction bases: 21. Germline values: CDR1 MNHEY, CDR2 SMNVEV (reference sequence). The CDR3 covers 20 residues. CDR3 in amino acids: CASSSPSGLAGARGAREQYF. CDR3 DNA: TGTGCCAGCAGTTCCCCCTCCGGACTAGCGGGAGCGAGAGGGGCCCGCGAGCAGTACTTC.

The chain joins TRBV5-1 to TRBJ2-7; tentatively, D is TRBD1 (6 bases). The CDR3 extends over 16 amino acids. Per the germline V gene, CDR1 is SGHRS and CDR2 is YFSETQ. V lost 2 bases and J 2 bases, leaving 17 bases between the germline ends. The CDR3 reads CASSFHRDIPPYEQYF. As DNA, the CDR3 is TGCGCCAGCAGCTTCCACCGGGACATTCCTCCCTACGAGCAGTACTTC. Full variable domain (rest looked up from reference TRBV5-1 and TRBJ2-7): KAGVTQTPRYLIKTRGQQVTLSCSPISGHRSVSWYQQTPGQGLQFLFEYFSETQRNKGNFPGRFSGRQFSNSRSEMNVSTLELGDSALYLCASSFHRDIPPYEQYFGPGTRLTVT.